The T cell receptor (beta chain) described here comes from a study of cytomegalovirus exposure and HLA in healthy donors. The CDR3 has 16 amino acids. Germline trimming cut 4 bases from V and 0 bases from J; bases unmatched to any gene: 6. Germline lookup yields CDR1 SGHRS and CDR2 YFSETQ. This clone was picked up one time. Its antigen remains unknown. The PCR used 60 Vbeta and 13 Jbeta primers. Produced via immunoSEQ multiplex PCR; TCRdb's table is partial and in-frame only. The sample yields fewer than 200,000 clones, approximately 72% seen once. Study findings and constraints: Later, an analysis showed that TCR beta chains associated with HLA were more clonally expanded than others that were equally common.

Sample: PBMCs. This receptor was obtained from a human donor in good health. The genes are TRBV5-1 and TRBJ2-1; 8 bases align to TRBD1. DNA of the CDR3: TGCGCCAGCAGCCCTCAGGGGGCCTTCTCCTACAATGAGCAGTTCTTC. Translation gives CASSPQGAFSYNEQFF.